The following is a T cell receptor beta chain sequence with its context. These data originate in a study of cytomegalovirus exposure and HLA in healthy donors. PCR amplification relied on 60 Vbeta primers (plus 13 Jbeta primers). TCRdb's table, derived via immunoSEQ multiplex PCR, lists solely in-frame clones and lacks some. In all, the sample yields roughly 75,000 clones. The CDR3 has 18 amino acids. The V end was cut by 4 bases, the J end by 1 base, with 20 bases between. Germline V gene sequence: CDR1 SGHVS, CDR2 FNYEAQ. J is TRBJ1-5 and V is TRBV7-6; D remains ambiguous. This TCR derives from a boy younger than 18 in good health and CMV-seronegative. Sample: PBMCs. CDR3 sequence reads: CASSCSWVRISSNQPQHF. CDR3 in DNA: TGTGCCAGCAGCTGTAGCTGGGTCAGAATATCCAGCAATCAGCCCCAGCATTTT.